Below, 2 T cell receptor beta chains from the same sample are listed, as sequenced in a study of shared clonotypes between healthy human individuals. Terminally differentiated effector memory CD45RA+ cells were excluded from the naive CD8 cells, which were CD45RO-negative and positively selected for CCR7. Method: immunoSEQ multiplex PCR; TCRdb's copy keeps in-frame clones and lacks some. In the table there are some 2 million clones, approximately 94% of which are singletons. What was sequenced was naive CD8+ T cells sorted from blood. Receptors originate from a man aged 18 to 35 in good health.

On this clone itself: Other DNA sequences in the sample encode the same CDR3. This chain links TRBV29-1 with TRBJ1-2; D is possibly TRBD1 (6 bases). The length of the CDR3 is 13 residues. Germline V CDR1 and CDR2: SQVTM, ANQGSEA. Trimming shortened V by 1 base and J by 2 bases, and 8 bases separated the two germline ends. The CDR3 here is CSVEGQGNYGYTF. CDR3 nucleotides: TGCAGCGTTGAAGGGCAGGGGAACTATGGCTACACCTTC.

The chain has TRBV7-9 and TRBJ1-1, with 8 positions matching TRBD1. Germline V gene lookup returns CDR1 SEHNR and CDR2 FQNEAQ (reference sequence). V lost 0 bases, J lost 4 bases, and 16 bases stayed unmatched. The CDR3 spans 19 residues. CDR3 sequence reads: CASSLAISGGADWVTEAFF. CDR3 bases: TGTGCCAGCAGCTTAGCTATTTCAGGGGGCGCGGATTGGGTCACTGAAGCTTTCTTT. Variable domain in full (rest from reference TRBV7-9 and TRBJ1-1): DTGVSQNPRHKITKRGQNVTFRCDPISEHNRLYWYRQTLGQGPEFLTYFQNEAQLEKSRLLSDRFSAERPKGSFSTLEIQRTEQGDSAMYLCASSLAISGGADWVTEAFFGQGTRLTVV.